Below are 12 T cell receptor beta chains sequenced from a single sample in a study of blood T cells in healthy people across ages. Sample-barcoded 5' priming and a J-beta primer mix drove a second PCR of about 7 to 12 cycles. TCRdb analysed the 5' RACE reads with MiXCR anew, one entry per CDR3 protein. The data contain 800,000 or so distinct CDR3 sequences, roughly 60% of them singletons. Sequenced input: blood. The receptors here all came from a man in his thirties or forties in good health.

The chain couples TRBV9 to TRBJ2-5; 8 nucleotides agree with TRBD2. Germline V lookup: CDR1 SGDLS, CDR2 YYNGEE. CDR3 length equals 15 residues. With 4 bases clipped from V and 4 bases from J, the junction kept 9 bases outside the gene matches. Written as DNA, the CDR3 is TGTGCCAGCAGCCCCGCGGGGGGCCGGATAGAGACCCAGTACTTC. Translation gives CASSPAGGRIETQYF.

This clonotype was observed a few times. V usage is TRBV9 and J usage is TRBJ2-3; D ambiguous. Per the germline V gene, CDR1 is SGDLS and CDR2 is YYNGEE. The V and J ends lost 0 bases and 0 bases respectively, with 11 bases between them. The CDR3 runs to 16 residues. CDR3 residues: CASSVAPKGSTDTQYF. The CDR3, as DNA: TGTGCCAGCAGCGTAGCCCCAAAGGGTAGCACAGATACGCAGTATTTT.

This clonotype turned up a few times. The chain employs TRBV7-6 and TRBJ2-7; TRBD2 matches at 15 bases. Unmatched junction bases numbered 6, after V lost 5 bases and J lost 7 bases. The CDR3 length is 15 residues. Germline CDR1 SGHVS, CDR2 FNYEAQ. CDR3 protein: CASSVGTSGGIEQYF. The CDR3 coding sequence is TGTGCCAGCAGCGTTGGGACTAGCGGGGGGATAGAGCAGTACTTC.

This sequence joins TRBV9 and TRBJ2-5; 8 bases fit TRBD1. V shed 3 bases, J shed 5 bases, and the junction held 9 bases outside the gene matches. Per germline, CDR1 SGDLS and CDR2 YYNGEE. This CDR3 comprises 15 residues. In nucleotides, the CDR3 is TGTGCCAGCAGCGACTACACCACAGGGGGGGAGACCCAGTACTTC. It codes for CASSDYTTGGETQYF.

The chain has TRBV20-1 and TRBJ2-3, with D perhaps TRBD2 (6 bases). Germline V gene sequence: CDR1 DFQATT, CDR2 SNEGSKA (reference sequence). The CDR3 is 16 residues long. V lost 3 bases to trimming and J lost 5 bases, with 21 bases between them. The CDR3 region has the DNA TGCAGTGCTAGTCCCCCCTACGGCGCGGGGATAGATACGCAGTATTTT. Protein: CSASPPYGAGIDTQYF.

This clonotype was seen only a few times. The chain recombines TRBV6-5 with TRBJ2-3; maybe TRBD2 (5 bases). The ends were cut back, 0 bases at V and 4 bases at J, with 8 bases in the middle. Germline V gene data show CDR1 as MNHEY and CDR2 as SVGAGI. This CDR3 is 14 amino acids long. CDR3 DNA sequence: TGTGCCAGCAGTTACTCTAGCGCGGCAGATACGCAGTATTTT. Translated: CASSYSSAADTQYF.

This clonotype has just one count. This sequence joins TRBV9 and TRBJ2-1; 10 nucleotides line up with TRBD2. The germline gives CDR1 SGDLS, CDR2 YYNGEE. This CDR3 spans 15 amino acids. Losses at the gene ends were 3 bases for V and 5 bases for J; bases not matched to a gene: 5. The DNA of the CDR3 is TGTGCCAGCAGCGCAGGGACTAGCGACGACAATGAGCAGTTCTTC. This encodes CASSAGTSDDNEQFF.

This clonotype was seen a handful of times. The chain has TRBV2 and TRBJ2-1, with 16 bases matching TRBD2. Germline V gene sequence: CDR1 SNHLY, CDR2 FYNNEI. The CDR3 covers 18 residues. J was trimmed by 4 bases and V by 3 bases; bases with no gene match: 6. The CDR3 sequence is CASSEEGLAGGLYNEQFF. The DNA of the CDR3 is TGTGCCAGCAGTGAGGAGGGACTAGCGGGGGGGCTTTACAATGAGCAGTTCTTC.

This clonotype was picked up a small number of times. The chain joins TRBV7-2 to TRBJ1-2; the D gene is possibly TRBD1 (5 bases). Trimming removed 5 bases from V and 7 bases from J, with 14 bases in between. CDR3 size: 13 residues. Germline-derived CDR1 and CDR2 are SGHTA and FQGNSA. CDR3: CASSPSSGGGYTF. For the CDR3, the DNA is TGTGCCAGCAGCCCCTCATCCGGGGGTGGCTACACCTTC. Complete variable domain (other parts from reference TRBV7-2 and TRBJ1-2): GAGVSQSPSNKVTEKGKDVELRCDPISGHTALYWYRQSLGQGLEFLIYFQGNSAPDKSGLPSDRFSAERTGGSVSTLTIQRTQQEDSAVYLCASSPSSGGGYTFGSGTRLTVV.

As to this clonotype: A read error is possible here, since a much larger clone lies one base away. The chain joins TRBV9 to TRBJ2-1; D may be TRBD1 (7 bases). Germline V CDR1 and CDR2: SGDLS, YYNGEE. CDR3 length: 15 residues. V lost 0 bases, J lost 7 bases, and 14 bases lay in between. The CDR3 DNA follows: TGTGCCAGCAGCGTAGGGGCCAGGGGGGAGAATGAGCAGTTCTTC. It translates to CASSVGARGENEQFF.

The chain carries TRBV4-3 and TRBJ2-3; the D is unclear. The CDR3 totals 14 residues. Trimming took 1 base from V and 2 from J, leaving 7 bases between them. Germline-derived CDR1 and CDR2 are LGHNA and YSLEER. CDR3 in DNA: TGCGCCAGCAGCCAAGTGACGACCACAGATACGCAGTATTTT. It codes for CASSQVTTTDTQYF.

This chain uses TRBV6-1 with TRBJ1-2; D unclear. Trimming cost V 4 bases and J 3 bases, with 9 bases left between them. The CDR3 extends over 13 amino acids. Germline V gives CDR1 MNHNS, CDR2 SASEGT. The CDR3 DNA sequence: TGTGCCAGCAGTGCGGTCGGAGACTATGGCTACACCTTC. This codes for CASSAVGDYGYTF.